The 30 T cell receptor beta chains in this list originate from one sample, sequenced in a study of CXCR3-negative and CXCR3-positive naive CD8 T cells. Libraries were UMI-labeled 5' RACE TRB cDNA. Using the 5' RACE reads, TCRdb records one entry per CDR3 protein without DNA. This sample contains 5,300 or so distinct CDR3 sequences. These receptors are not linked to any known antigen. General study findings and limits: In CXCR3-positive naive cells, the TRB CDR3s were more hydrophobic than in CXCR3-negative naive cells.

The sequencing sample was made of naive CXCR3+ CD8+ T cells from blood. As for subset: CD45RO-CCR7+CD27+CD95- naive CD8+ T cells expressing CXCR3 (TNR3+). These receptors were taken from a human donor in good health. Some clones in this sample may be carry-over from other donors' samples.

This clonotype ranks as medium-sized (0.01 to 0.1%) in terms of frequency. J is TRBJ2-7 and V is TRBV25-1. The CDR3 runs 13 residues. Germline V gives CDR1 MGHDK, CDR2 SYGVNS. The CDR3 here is CASSKGWNYEQYF.

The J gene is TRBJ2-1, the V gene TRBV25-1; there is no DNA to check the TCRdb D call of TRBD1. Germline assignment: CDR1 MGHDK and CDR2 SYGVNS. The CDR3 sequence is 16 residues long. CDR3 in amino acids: CASSEWDRGEGNEQFF.

CDR3 protein: CASSIIGQGMNTEAFF. This chain uses TRBV12-3 or TRBV12-4 with TRBJ1-1; the D gene TCRdb calls, TRBD1, cannot be checked with no DNA. The CDR3 covers 16 residues.

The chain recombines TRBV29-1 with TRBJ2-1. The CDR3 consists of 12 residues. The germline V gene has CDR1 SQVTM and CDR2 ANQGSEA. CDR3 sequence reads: CSVEGIGNEQFF.

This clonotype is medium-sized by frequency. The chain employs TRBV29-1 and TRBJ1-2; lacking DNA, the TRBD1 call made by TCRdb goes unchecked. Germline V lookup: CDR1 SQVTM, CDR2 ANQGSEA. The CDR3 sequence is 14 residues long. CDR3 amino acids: CSVDVGNGQLIYTF.

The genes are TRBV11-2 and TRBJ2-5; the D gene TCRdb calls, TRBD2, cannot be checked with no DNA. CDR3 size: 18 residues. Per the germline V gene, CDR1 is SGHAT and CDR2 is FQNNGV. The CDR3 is CASSLTSGSVYHQETQYF.

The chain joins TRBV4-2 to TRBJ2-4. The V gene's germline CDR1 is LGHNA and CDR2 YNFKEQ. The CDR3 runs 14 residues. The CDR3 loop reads CASSQEIAKNIQYF.

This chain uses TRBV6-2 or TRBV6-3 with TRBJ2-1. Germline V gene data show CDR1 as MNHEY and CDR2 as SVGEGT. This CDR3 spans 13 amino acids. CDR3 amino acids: CASSSLRLDDQYF.

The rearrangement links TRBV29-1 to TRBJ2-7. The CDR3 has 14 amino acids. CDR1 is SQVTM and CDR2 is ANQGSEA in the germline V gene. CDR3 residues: CSVNIRGLAYEQYF.

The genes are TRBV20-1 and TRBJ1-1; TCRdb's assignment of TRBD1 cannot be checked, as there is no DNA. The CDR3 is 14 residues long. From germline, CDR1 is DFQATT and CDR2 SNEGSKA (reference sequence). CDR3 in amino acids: CSAEQTGIGNEAFF.

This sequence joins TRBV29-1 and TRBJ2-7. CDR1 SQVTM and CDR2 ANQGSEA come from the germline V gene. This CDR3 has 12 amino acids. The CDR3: CSVRPDGYEQYF.

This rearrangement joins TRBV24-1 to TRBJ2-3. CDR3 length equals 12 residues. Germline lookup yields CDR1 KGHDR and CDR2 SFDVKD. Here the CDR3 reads CATSDLWDTQYF.

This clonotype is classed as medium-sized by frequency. The CDR3 sequence: CSVAPGYSQPQHF. The chain carries TRBV29-1 and TRBJ1-5; with no DNA, the TCRdb D assignment of TRBD1 cannot be verified. CDR1 and CDR2 (germline): SQVTM, ANQGSEA. CDR3 length: 13 amino acids. Filled out from reference TRBV29-1 and TRBJ1-5, the complete variable domain reads SAVISQKPSRDICQRGTSLTIQCQVDSQVTMMFWYRQQPGQSLTLIATANQGSEATYESGFVIDKFPISRPNLTFSTLTVSNMSPEDSSIYLCSVAPGYSQPQHFGDGTRLSIL.

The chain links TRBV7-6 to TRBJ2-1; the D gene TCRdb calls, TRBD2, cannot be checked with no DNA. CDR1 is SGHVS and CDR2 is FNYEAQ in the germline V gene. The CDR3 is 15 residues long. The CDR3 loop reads CASSPTAGELDEQFF. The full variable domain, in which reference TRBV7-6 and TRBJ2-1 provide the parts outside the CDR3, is GAGVSQSPRYKVTKRGQDVALRCDPISGHVSLYWYRQALGQGPEFLTYFNYEAQQDKSGLPNDRFSAERPEGSISTLTIQRTEQRDSAMYRCASSPTAGELDEQFFGPGTRLTVL.

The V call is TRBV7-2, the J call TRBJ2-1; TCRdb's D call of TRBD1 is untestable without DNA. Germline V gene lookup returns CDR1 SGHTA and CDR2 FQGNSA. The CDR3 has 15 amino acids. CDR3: CASSLLGVSYNEQFF.

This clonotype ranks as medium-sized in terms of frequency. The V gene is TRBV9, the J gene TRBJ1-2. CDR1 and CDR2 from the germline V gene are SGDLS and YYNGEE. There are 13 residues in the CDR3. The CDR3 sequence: CASSVGAGYGYTF.

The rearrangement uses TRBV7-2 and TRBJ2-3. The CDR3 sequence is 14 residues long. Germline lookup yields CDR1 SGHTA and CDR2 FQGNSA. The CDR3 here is CASSFDLGTDTQYF.

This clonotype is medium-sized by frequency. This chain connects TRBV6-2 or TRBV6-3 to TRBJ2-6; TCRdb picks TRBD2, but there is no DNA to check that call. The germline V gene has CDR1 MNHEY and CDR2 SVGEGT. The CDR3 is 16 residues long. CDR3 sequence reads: CASSPIGPSGANVLTF.

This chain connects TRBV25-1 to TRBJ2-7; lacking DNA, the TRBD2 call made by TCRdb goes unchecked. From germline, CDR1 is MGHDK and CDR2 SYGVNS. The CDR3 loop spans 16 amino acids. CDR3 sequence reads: CASSDPAGLSSYEQYF.

The CDR3 spells CASSSQRGYTEAFF. The chain is built from TRBV11-2 and TRBJ1-1. The CDR3 loop spans 14 amino acids. The germline CDR1 and CDR2 sequences are SGHAT and FQNNGV.

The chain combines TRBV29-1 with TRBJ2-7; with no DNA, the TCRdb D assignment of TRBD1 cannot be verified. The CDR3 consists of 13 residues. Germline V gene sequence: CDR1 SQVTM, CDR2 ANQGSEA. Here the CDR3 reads CSIAADRGYEQYF.

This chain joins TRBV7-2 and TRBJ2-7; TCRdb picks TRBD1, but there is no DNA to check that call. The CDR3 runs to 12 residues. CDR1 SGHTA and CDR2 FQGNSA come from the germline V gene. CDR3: CASSFPRDEQYF.

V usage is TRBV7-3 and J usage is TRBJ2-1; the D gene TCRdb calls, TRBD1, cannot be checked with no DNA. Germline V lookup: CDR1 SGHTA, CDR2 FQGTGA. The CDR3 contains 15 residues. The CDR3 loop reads CASSLTSGGHNEQFF.

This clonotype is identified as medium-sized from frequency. CDR3 region: CSVEVQGVSYEQYF. The gene calls are TRBV29-1 and TRBJ2-7; TCRdb picks TRBD1, but there is no DNA to check that call. Germline V gives CDR1 SQVTM, CDR2 ANQGSEA. This CDR3 is 14 amino acids long.

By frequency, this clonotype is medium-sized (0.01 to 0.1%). The CDR3 here is CASSLAGGLQETQYF. The V and J genes are TRBV7-2 and TRBJ2-5; TCRdb's D call of TRBD1 is untestable without DNA. This CDR3 is 15 amino acids long. CDR1 and CDR2 (germline): SGHTA, FQGNSA.

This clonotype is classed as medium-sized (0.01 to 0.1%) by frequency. The CDR3 here is CSARVLAESTDTQYF. The rearrangement uses TRBV20-1 and TRBJ2-3; TCRdb returns TRBD2, unconfirmable since there is no DNA. The CDR3 has 15 residues. Germline CDR1 and CDR2: DFQATT and SNEGSKA (reference sequence).

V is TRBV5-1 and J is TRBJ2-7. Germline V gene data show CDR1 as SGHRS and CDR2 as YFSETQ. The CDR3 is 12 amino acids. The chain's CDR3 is CASSWDFYEQYF.

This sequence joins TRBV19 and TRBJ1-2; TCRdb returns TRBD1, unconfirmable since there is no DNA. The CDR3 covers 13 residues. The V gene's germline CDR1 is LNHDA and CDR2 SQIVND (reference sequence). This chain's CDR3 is CASTWTDTGGYTF.

The CDR3 protein is CASSISRFLNEQFF. The rearrangement joins TRBV14 to TRBJ2-1. Germline CDR1 SGHDN, CDR2 FVKESK. The CDR3 covers 14 residues.

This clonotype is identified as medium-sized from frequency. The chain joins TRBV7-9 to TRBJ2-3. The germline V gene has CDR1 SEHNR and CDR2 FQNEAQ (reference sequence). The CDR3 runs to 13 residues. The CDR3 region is CASSSPTLDTQYF.